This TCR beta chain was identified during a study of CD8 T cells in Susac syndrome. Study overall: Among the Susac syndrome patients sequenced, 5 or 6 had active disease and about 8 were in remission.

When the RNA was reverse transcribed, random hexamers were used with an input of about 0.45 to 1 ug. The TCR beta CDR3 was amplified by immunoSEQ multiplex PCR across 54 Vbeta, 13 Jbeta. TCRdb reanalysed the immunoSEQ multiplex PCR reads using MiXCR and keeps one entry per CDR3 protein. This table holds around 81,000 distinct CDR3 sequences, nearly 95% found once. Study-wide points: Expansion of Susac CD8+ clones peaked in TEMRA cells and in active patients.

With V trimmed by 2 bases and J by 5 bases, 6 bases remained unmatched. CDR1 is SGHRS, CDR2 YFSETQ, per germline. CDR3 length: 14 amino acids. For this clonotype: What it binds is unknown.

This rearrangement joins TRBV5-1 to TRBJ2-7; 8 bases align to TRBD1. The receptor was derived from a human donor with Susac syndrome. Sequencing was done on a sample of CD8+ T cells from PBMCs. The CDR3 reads CASSFRTGINEQYF. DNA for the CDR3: TGCGCCAGCAGCTTCCGGACAGGGATTAACGAGCAGTACTTC. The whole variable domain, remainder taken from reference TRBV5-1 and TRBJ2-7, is KAGVTQTPRYLIKTRGQQVTLSCSPISGHRSVSWYQQTPGQGLQFLFEYFSETQRNKGNFPGRFSGRQFSNSRSEMNVSTLELGDSALYLCASSFRTGINEQYFGPGTRLTVT.